This T cell receptor beta chain was sequenced for a study of blood T cell repertoires in COVID-19. Study in general: Specimens from acute and convalescent COVID-19 originated in the United States, Italy and Spain.

Per the study methods: Reference gene primer amplification gave estimated nucleated cell counts. Assay used: immunoSEQ multiplex PCR; TCRdb lists only in-frame clones, some missing. The V and J calls and the clone size are those of that table, but D and trimming were determined from the DNA. The table shows 150,000 to 200,000 clones, with more than 65% occurring only once. The age range of participants was about 18 to 100 years, with residence in under 25 US areas. The germline V gene has CDR1 SQVTM and CDR2 ANQGSEA. With 6 bases removed from V and 8 bases from J, the gap between germline ends came to 14 bases. This CDR3 comprises 12 residues.

The origin of this receptor is a woman in her forties or fifties with acute COVID-19. The chain links TRBV29-1 to TRBJ2-1; D might be TRBD1 (6 bases). The sequenced sample was PBMCs or T cells enriched from blood (not recorded which). DNA of the CDR3: TGCAGCGTCGGCAGGGGAATGGATGAGCAGTTCTTC. Translation gives CSVGRGMDEQFF.